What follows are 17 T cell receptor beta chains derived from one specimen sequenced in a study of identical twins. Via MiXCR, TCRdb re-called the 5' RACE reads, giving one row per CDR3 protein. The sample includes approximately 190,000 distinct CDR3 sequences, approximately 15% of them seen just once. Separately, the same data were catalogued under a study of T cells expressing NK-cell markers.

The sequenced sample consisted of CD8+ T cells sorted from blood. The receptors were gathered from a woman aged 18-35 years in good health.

CDR3 DNA: TGCAGTGCTAGAGCTCTCACTCCCGGGGGCGGTTCCTACAATGAGCAGTTCTTC. It is translated as CSARALTPGGGSYNEQFF. The gene calls are TRBV20-1 and TRBJ2-1; perhaps D is TRBD1 or TRBD2 (6 bases each). Per germline, CDR1 DFQATT and CDR2 SNEGSKA (reference sequence). V shed 1 base and J shed 1 base, with 20 bases lying between them. This CDR3 comprises 18 residues.

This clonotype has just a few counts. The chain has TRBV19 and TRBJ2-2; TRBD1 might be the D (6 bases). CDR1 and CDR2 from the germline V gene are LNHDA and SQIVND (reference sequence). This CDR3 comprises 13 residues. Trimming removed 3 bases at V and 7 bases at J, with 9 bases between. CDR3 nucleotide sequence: TGTGCCAGTAGTATCGGGACACTCGGGGAGCTGTTTTTT. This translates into CASSIGTLGELFF.

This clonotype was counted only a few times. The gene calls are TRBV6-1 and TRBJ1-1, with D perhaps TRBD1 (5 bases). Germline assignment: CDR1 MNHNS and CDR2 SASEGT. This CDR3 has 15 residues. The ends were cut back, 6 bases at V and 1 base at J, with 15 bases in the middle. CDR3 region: CASSPHRDRNTEAFF. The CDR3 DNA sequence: TGTGCCAGCAGCCCTCACCGAGACAGGAACACTGAAGCTTTCTTT.

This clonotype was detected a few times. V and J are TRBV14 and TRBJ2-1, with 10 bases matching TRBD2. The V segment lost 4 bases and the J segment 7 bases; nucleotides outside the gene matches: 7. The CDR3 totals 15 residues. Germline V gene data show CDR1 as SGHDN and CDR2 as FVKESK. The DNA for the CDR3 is TGTGCCAGCAGCCTGCTAGCGGGAGCAAGAAATGAGCAGTTCTTC. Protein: CASSLLAGARNEQFF.

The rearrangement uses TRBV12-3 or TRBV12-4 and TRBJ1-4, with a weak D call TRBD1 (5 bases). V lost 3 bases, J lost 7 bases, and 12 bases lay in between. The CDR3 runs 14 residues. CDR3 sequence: CASSLGRDGEKLFF. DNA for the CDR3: TGTGCCAGCAGTTTGGGTAGGGACGGTGAAAAACTGTTTTTT.

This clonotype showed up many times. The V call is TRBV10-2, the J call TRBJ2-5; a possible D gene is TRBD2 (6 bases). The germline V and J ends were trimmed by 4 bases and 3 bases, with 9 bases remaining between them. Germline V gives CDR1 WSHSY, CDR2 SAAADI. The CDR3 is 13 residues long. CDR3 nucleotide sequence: TGCGCCAGCAGTGCGGGGGTGGAAGAGACCCAGTACTTC. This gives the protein CASSAGVEETQYF.

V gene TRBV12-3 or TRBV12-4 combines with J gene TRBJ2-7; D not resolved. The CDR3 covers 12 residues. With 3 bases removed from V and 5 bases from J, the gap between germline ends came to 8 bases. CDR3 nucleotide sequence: TGTGCCAGCAGTTTCGTAAGGAACGAGCAGTACTTC. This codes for CASSFVRNEQYF.

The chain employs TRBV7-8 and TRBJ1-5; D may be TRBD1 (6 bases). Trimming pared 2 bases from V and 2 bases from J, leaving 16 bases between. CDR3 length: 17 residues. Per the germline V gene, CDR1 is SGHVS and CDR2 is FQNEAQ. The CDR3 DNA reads TGTGCCAGCAGCTTAAAGGAAGGGGGTGCTGGCAATCAGCCCCAGCATTTT. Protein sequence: CASSLKEGGAGNQPQHF.

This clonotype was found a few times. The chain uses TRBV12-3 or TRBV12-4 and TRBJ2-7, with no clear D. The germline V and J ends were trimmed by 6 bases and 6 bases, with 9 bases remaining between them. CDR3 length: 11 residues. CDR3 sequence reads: CASSPSVEQYF. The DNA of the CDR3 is TGTGCCAGCAGCCCATCTGTCGAGCAGTACTTC.

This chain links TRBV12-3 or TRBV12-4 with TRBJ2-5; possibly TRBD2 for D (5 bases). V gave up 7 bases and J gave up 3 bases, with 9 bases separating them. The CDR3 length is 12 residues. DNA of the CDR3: TGTGCCAGCAATGCGGGTGAAGAGACCCAGTACTTC. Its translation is CASNAGEETQYF.

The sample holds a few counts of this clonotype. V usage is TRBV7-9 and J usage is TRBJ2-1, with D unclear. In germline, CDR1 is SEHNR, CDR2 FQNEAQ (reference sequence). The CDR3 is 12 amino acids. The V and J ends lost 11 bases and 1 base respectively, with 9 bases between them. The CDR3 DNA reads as TGTGCCGCAGAGAGGTCCTACAATGAGCAGTTCTTC. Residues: CAAERSYNEQFF.

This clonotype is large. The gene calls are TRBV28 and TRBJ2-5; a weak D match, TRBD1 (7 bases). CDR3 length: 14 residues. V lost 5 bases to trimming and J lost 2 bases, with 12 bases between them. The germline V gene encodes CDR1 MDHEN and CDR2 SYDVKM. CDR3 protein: CASSGGTEQETQYF. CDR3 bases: TGTGCCAGCAGTGGGGGGACAGAACAAGAGACCCAGTACTTC.

The CDR3 nucleotides read TGCAGTGCTAGCTCACAGGGTGCGGACTACGAGCAGTACTTC. It is translated as CSASSQGADYEQYF. J is TRBJ2-7 and V is TRBV20-1; D is perhaps TRBD1 (6 bases). CDR1 DFQATT and CDR2 SNEGSKA come from the germline V gene (reference sequence). V lost 3 bases, J lost 3 bases, and 15 bases lay in between. This CDR3 is built from 14 residues.

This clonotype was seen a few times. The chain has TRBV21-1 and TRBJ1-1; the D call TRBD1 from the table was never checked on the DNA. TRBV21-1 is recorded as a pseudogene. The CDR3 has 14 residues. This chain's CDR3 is CASTPGRGNTEAFF. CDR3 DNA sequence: TGTGCCAGCACCCCGGGCAGGGGCAACACTGAAGCTTTCTTT.

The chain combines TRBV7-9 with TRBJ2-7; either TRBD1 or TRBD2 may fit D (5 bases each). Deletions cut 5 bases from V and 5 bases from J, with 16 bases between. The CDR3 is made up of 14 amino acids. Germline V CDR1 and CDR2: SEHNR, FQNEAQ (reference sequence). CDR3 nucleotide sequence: TGTGCCAGCAGCCCTTCTAGGGGACCTAACGAGCAGTACTTC. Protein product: CASSPSRGPNEQYF. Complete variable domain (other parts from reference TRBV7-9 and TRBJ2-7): DTGVSQNPRHKITKRGQNVTFRCDPISEHNRLYWYRQTLGQGPEFLTYFQNEAQLEKSRLLSDRFSAERPKGSFSTLEIQRTEQGDSAMYLCASSPSRGPNEQYFGPGTRLTVT.

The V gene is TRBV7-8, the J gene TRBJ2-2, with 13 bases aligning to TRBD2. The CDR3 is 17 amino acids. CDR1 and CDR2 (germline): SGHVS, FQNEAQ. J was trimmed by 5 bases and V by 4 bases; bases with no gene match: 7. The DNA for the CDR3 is TGTGCCAGCAGCTCCCGGACTAGCGGGAGTGAGACCGGGGAGCTGTTTTTT. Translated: CASSSRTSGSETGELFF. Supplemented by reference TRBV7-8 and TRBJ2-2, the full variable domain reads GAGVSQSPRYKVAKRGQDVALRCDPISGHVSLFWYQQALGQGPEFLTYFQNEAQLDKSGLPSDRFFAERPEGSVSTLKIQRTQQEDSAVYLCASSSRTSGSETGELFFGEGSRLTVL.

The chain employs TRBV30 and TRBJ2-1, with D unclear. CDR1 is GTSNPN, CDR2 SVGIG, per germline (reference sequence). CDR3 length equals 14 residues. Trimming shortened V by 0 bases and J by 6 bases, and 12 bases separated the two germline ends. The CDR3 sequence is CAWSVVSTINEQFF. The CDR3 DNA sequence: TGTGCCTGGAGTGTTGTTTCTACCATCAATGAGCAGTTCTTC.